This record looks at one T cell receptor (beta chain) sequence and its context. Its specificity is not known. The sample belongs to a study of cytomegalovirus exposure and HLA in healthy donors. Regarding the study as a whole: Among TCR beta chains, those listed as cytomegalovirus-associated numbered some 160. Analysis was performed later, and it showed HLA-associated TCR beta chains to be more clonally expanded than equally common others. Several of the most significant clusters were apparently associated with common viral pathogens in a later analysis.

Nominal health characterized the donors when sampled, though unrecorded immune exposures were likely. With 60 Vbeta and 13 Jbeta primers, the PCR was carried out. Method: immunoSEQ multiplex PCR; TCRdb's copy keeps in-frame clones and lacks some. The sample shows over 150,000 clones, roughly two thirds of them seen only once. The TCR sequence derives from a woman aged 18-30 years in good health and CMV-seropositive. Source material: PBMCs.

The CDR3 DNA sequence: TGTGCCAGTAGTGTCAACCGGGACAGGGGCCTCTGGGATGGCTACACCTTC. Amino acids: CASSVNRDRGLWDGYTF. The chain links TRBV19 to TRBJ1-2, with TRBD1 matching 10 bases. The length of the CDR3 is 17 residues. The V segment lost 5 bases and the J segment 6 bases; nucleotides outside the gene matches: 15. Germline loops: CDR1 LNHDA, CDR2 SQIVND (reference sequence).